The 14 T cell receptor beta chains listed next were all sequenced from one sample in a study of blood T cells in healthy people across ages (dated by TCRdb to between 2014 and 2016). The library was produced with 5' RACE. TCRdb records Illumina HiSeq 2500 as the sequencer. The second PCR ran for about 7 to 11 cycles and used a J-beta primer mix along with a sample-barcoded 5' primer. The public reads were reanalyzed by TCRdb: fastp trimming at Q25, MiXCR alignment, in-frame beta chains only. Each CDR3 protein appears once, grouped with its most common genes and DNA. Here the sample has 650,000 to 700,000 distinct CDR3 sequences; around 50% occur a single time. The ten largest clones represent about 13% of the sample. Specimen: blood. Receptors were obtained from a woman of 80 years or more in good health.

The chain joins TRBV2 to TRBJ2-7, with D maybe TRBD2 (7 bases). With 4 bases removed from V and 0 bases from J, the gap between germline ends came to 22 bases. The CDR3 consists of 18 residues. Germline V gives CDR1 SNHLY, CDR2 FYNNEI. The CDR3 loop reads CASSGGLDKGDYSYEQYF. CDR3 in DNA: TGTGCCAGCAGTGGGGGGCTGGACAAGGGGGACTACTCCTACGAGCAGTACTTC. Full variable domain (missing parts from reference TRBV2 and TRBJ2-7): EPEVTQTPSHQVTQMGQEVILRCVPISNHLYFYWYRQILGQKVEFLVSFYNNEISEKSEIFDDQFSVERPDGSNFTLKIRSTKLEDSAMYFCASSGGLDKGDYSYEQYFGPGTRLTVT.

In its sample, this clonotype was seen a few times. The chain uses TRBV27 and TRBJ2-5, with D perhaps matching TRBD2 (7 bases). This CDR3 contains 16 residues. With 0 bases removed from V and 3 bases from J, the gap between germline ends came to 14 bases. Germline-derived CDR1 and CDR2 are MNHEY and SMNVEV (reference sequence). DNA of the CDR3: TGTGCCAGCAGTTTATCTCGGGGGGCCGGAGAAGAGACCCAGTACTTC. Protein sequence: CASSLSRGAGEETQYF.

This clonotype was detected only a few times. This sequence joins TRBV9 and TRBJ2-4; tentatively, D is TRBD2 (5 bases). The CDR3 sequence is 15 residues long. Trimming removed 0 bases from V and 2 bases from J, with 9 bases in between. From germline, CDR1 is SGDLS and CDR2 YYNGEE. DNA of the CDR3: TGTGCCAGCAGCGTAGGTAGAGGGACCAAAAACATTCAGTACTTC. It translates to CASSVGRGTKNIQYF.

The chain couples TRBV7-2 to TRBJ2-7; D ambiguous. Trimming removed 5 bases from V and 3 bases from J, with 14 bases in between. The CDR3 has 14 residues. Germline CDR1 is SGHTA and CDR2 is FQGNSA. As DNA, the CDR3 is TGTGCCAGCAGCGTCGGTTACCAAAGCTACGAGCAGTACTTC. Protein product: CASSVGYQSYEQYF. The complete variable domain, with remaining parts taken from reference TRBV7-2 and TRBJ2-7, reads GAGVSQSPSNKVTEKGKDVELRCDPISGHTALYWYRQSLGQGLEFLIYFQGNSAPDKSGLPSDRFSAERTGGSVSTLTIQRTQQEDSAVYLCASSVGYQSYEQYFGPGTRLTVT.

With respect to this clonotype: A read error may account for a junction end that differs from germline. The chain uses TRBV9 and TRBJ2-3; the D call may be TRBD1 or TRBD2 (6 bases each). The CDR3 totals 15 residues. Germline CDR1 SGDLS, CDR2 YYNGEE. CDR3 amino acids: CASSVSGPGADAQYF. The DNA of the CDR3 is TGTGCCAGCAGCGTATCGGGCCCGGGGGCAGATGCGCAGTATTTT. Full variable domain (remainder filled in from reference TRBV9 and TRBJ2-3): DSGVTQTPKHLITATGQRVTLRCSPRSGDLSVYWYQQSLDQGLQFLIQYYNGEERAKGNILERFSAQQFPDLHSELNLSSLELGDSALYFCASSVSGPGADAQYFGPGTRLTVL.

This sequence joins TRBV4-1 and TRBJ2-1; 8 nucleotides match TRBD2. Germline-derived CDR1 and CDR2 are MGHRA and YSYEKL. Germline trimming cut 1 base from V and 5 bases from J; bases unmatched to any gene: 4. The CDR3 loop spans 15 amino acids. CDR3 region: CASSQAAGVNNEQFF. The CDR3 nucleotides are TGCGCCAGCAGCCAAGCAGCGGGAGTTAACAATGAGCAGTTCTTC.

This sequence joins TRBV20-1 and TRBJ2-7; D possibly corresponds to TRBD1 (6 bases). Trimming removed 0 bases from V and 4 bases from J, with 10 bases in between. CDR3 length equals 13 residues. Per germline, CDR1 DFQATT and CDR2 SNEGSKA (reference sequence). The CDR3 reads CSARETGMYEQYF. The CDR3 nucleotides read TGCAGTGCTAGAGAAACAGGGATGTACGAGCAGTACTTC.

With regard to this clonotype: Being one base from a much bigger clone, this may be a read error. V is TRBV28 and J is TRBJ2-1; D remains ambiguous. This CDR3 comprises 16 residues. Trimming took off 3 bases at V and 13 bases at J, with 25 bases between the two ends. The germline V gene encodes CDR1 MDHEN and CDR2 SYDVKM. CDR3 DNA sequence: TGTGCCAGCAGTTTGAGGCAGCTTCAATCCCAAGAGACCCAGTTCTTC. This encodes CASSLRQLQSQETQFF.

The chain links TRBV3-1 to TRBJ2-1; D is unresolved. The CDR3 runs 14 residues. Germline V gives CDR1 LGHDT, CDR2 YNNKEL (reference sequence). Trimming took off 0 bases at V and 6 bases at J, with 9 bases between the two ends. The CDR3, as DNA: TGTGCCAGCAGCCAAGATCTGGAAAGCAATGAGCAGTTCTTC. It is translated as CASSQDLESNEQFF.

This clonotype was recorded many times. The genes are TRBV2 and TRBJ2-1; D is possibly TRBD2 (6 bases). The CDR3 totals 13 residues. Per germline, CDR1 SNHLY and CDR2 FYNNEI. The ends were cut back, 7 bases at V and 9 bases at J, with 16 bases in the middle. Here the CDR3 reads CASKSGSGGEQFF. In nucleotides, the CDR3 is TGTGCCAGCAAATCAGGGTCCGGGGGTGAGCAGTTCTTC.

Points on this clonotype: The germline gene is not matched at one end of the junction; a read error may be the cause. J is TRBJ2-1 and V is TRBV5-1; 7 bases are a match to TRBD2. This CDR3 has 15 residues. CDR1 and CDR2 from the germline V gene are SGHRS and YFSETQ. CDR3 sequence reads: CASSLGLAAYSEQFF. CDR3 coding DNA: TGTGCCAGCAGCTTGGGTCTAGCGGCCTACAGTGAGCAGTTCTTC.

In its sample, this clonotype was seen once. A read error may explain this, as a much larger clone is one base away. This rearrangement joins TRBV5-1 to TRBJ2-5; D remains ambiguous. Trimming cost V 0 bases and J 1 base, with 13 bases left between them. The CDR3 has 16 residues. Per the germline V gene, CDR1 is SGHRS and CDR2 is YFSETQ. CDR3 sequence reads: CASSLGGLVVQETQYF. The CDR3 DNA reads TGCGCCAGCAGCTTGGGAGGATTGGTAGTCCAAGAGACCCAGTACTTC.

The table lists this clonotype with a few counts. The chain uses TRBV6-4 and TRBJ1-1; a weak D match, TRBD1 (5 bases). The CDR3 has 13 amino acids. Per the germline V gene, CDR1 is MRHNA and CDR2 is SNTAGT. The V gene lost 6 bases and the J gene lost 1 base, with 9 bases spanning the gap. CDR3 protein: CASSPGSNTEAFF. CDR3 sequence (DNA): TGTGCCAGCAGCCCAGGGTCGAACACTGAAGCTTTCTTT.

This clonotype was seen only once. In DNA, the CDR3 is TGTGCCAGCAGCCATTTGAGGGGGCGGGGCACAGATACGCAGTATTTT. Translation: CASSHLRGRGTDTQYF. The chain couples TRBV3-1 to TRBJ2-3; TRBD1 aligns across 7 bases. The CDR3 consists of 16 residues. Per the germline V gene, CDR1 is LGHDT and CDR2 is YNNKEL (reference sequence). Trimming at V came to 3 bases and at J to 1 base, leaving 7 bases not matched to a gene.